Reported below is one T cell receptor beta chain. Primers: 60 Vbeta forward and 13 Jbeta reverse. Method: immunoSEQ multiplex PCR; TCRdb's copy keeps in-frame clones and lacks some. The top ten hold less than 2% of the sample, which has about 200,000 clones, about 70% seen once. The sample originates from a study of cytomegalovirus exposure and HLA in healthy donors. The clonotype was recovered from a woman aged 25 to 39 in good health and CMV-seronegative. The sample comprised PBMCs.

The CDR3 DNA reads as TGTGCCAGTAGTGATCCGGGACTAGCGGGGGGGCGTTCCTACAATGAGCAGTTCTTC. It translates to CASSDPGLAGGRSYNEQFF. The rearrangement uses TRBV19 and TRBJ2-1, with TRBD2 identical over 16 bases. Germline V gives CDR1 LNHDA, CDR2 SQIVND (reference sequence). The CDR3 loop spans 19 amino acids. Trimming at V came to 5 bases and at J to 1 base, leaving 8 bases not matched to a gene.